The rows below give T cell receptor beta chains drawn from one sample of a study of blood T cell repertoires in COVID-19. Produced via immunoSEQ multiplex PCR; TCRdb's table is partial and in-frame only. The data hold around 250,000 clones, with around 83% observed a single time. Sequenced material: peripheral blood. These TCRs come from a man older than 75 with acute or convalescent COVID-19. The CDR3 runs from the conserved cysteine through the conserved F or W. A D gene is named only where the DNA matches it firmly. The size of a clone is reported for some rows only, either as once, few or many, or as a class for expanded clones.

clone size: -
D gene: -
V gene: TRBV29-1
J gene: TRBJ2-1
CDR3 DNA: TGCAGCGGGAGGGCGCCAGGGTTTTCCCAGTTCTTC
CDR3 protein: CSGRAPGFSQFF

clone size: -
D gene: -
V gene: TRBV28
J gene: TRBJ2-7
CDR3 DNA: TGTGCCAGCAGGGCCAGGGGACCCTACGAGCAGTACTTC
CDR3 protein: CASRARGPYEQYF

clone size: -
D gene: -
V gene: TRBV28
J gene: TRBJ2-2
CDR3 DNA: TGTGCCAGCAGCCCCATAGGGGGGGCGAACACCGGGGAGCTGTTTTTT
CDR3 protein: CASSPIGGANTGELFF

clone size: -
D gene: -
V gene: TRBV5-1
J gene: TRBJ2-1
CDR3 DNA: TGCGCCAGCAGCCTCCAACGATACGGGGAGAGGTTGGGTGAGCAGTTCTTC
CDR3 protein: CASSLQRYGERLGEQFF

clone size: few
D gene: -
V gene: TRBV2
J gene: TRBJ1-2
CDR3 DNA: TGTGCCAGCAGTGAAACCGGCGGAGGCTACACCTTC
CDR3 protein: CASSETGGGYTF

clone size: -
D gene: TRBD1
V gene: TRBV5-4
J gene: TRBJ2-7
CDR3 DNA: TGTGCCAGCAGAGTACAGGGGGACTCCTACGAGCAGTACTTC
CDR3 protein: CASRVQGDSYEQYF

clone size: once
D gene: TRBD1
V gene: TRBV25-1
J gene: TRBJ2-7
CDR3 DNA: TGTGCCAGCAGTTCATCGACAGGGAGCCCCTACGAGCAGTACTTC
CDR3 protein: CASSSSTGSPYEQYF

clone size: -
D gene: TRBD1
V gene: TRBV5-1
J gene: TRBJ1-1
CDR3 DNA: TGCGCCAGCAGCAATACAGGGGGTAATGAAGCTTTCTTT
CDR3 protein: CASSNTGGNEAFF

clone size: once
D gene: -
V gene: TRBV5-4
J gene: TRBJ1-1
CDR3 DNA: TGTGCCACCCATATACACAAGAACACTGAAGCTTTCTTT
CDR3 protein: CATHIHKNTEAFF

clone size: -
D gene: TRBD2
V gene: TRBV5-1
J gene: TRBJ2-7
CDR3 DNA: TGCGCCAGCAGCTCGTCCGGGACTAGCATCCACGAGCAGTACTTC
CDR3 protein: CASSSSGTSIHEQYF

clone size: -
D gene: -
V gene: TRBV3-1/TRBV3-2
J gene: TRBJ1-1
CDR3 DNA: TGTGCCAGCAGCCGGGGGAGGGGGACTGAAGCTTTCTTT
CDR3 protein: CASSRGRGTEAFF

clone size: -
D gene: -
V gene: TRBV5-1
J gene: TRBJ2-3
CDR3 DNA: TGCGCCAGCAGCCCCCGGGGAGCTAGCACAGATACGCAGTATTTT
CDR3 protein: CASSPRGASTDTQYF

clone size: -
D gene: -
V gene: TRBV2
J gene: TRBJ1-2
CDR3 DNA: TGTGCCAGCAGTAGCGCAGCGTTCTATGGCTACACCTTC
CDR3 protein: CASSSAAFYGYTF

clone size: -
D gene: TRBD1
V gene: TRBV7-7
J gene: TRBJ2-5
CDR3 DNA: TGTGCTAGCAGCTTGAGCACAGGGGAAGAGACCCAGTACTTC
CDR3 protein: CASSLSTGEETQYF

clone size: -
D gene: TRBD1
V gene: TRBV3-1/TRBV3-2
J gene: TRBJ2-5
CDR3 DNA: TGTGCCAGCAGCACGCGACAGGGTTGGCGGTCAGGAACCCAGTACTTC
CDR3 protein: CASSTRQGWRSGTQYF

clone size: -
D gene: TRBD2
V gene: TRBV5-5
J gene: TRBJ2-1
CDR3 DNA: TGTGCCAGCAGCTTGGTTTTACTAGCGGGAGGGCCCAATGAGCAGTTCTTC
CDR3 protein: CASSLVLLAGGPNEQFF

clone size: -
D gene: -
V gene: TRBV12-5
J gene: TRBJ2-3
CDR3 DNA: TGTGCTAGTGCCCTGGGACACACAGATACGCAGTATTTT
CDR3 protein: CASALGHTDTQYF

clone size: -
D gene: TRBD1
V gene: TRBV30
J gene: TRBJ1-6
CDR3 DNA: TGTGCCTGGAGCAGGGACAGGGGGTCTACACCCCTCCACTTT
CDR3 protein: CAWSRDRGSTPLHF

clone size: -
D gene: -
V gene: TRBV10-2
J gene: TRBJ2-2
CDR3 DNA: TGCGCCAGCACCCCCCAGGGGGGAGGGCTGTTTTTT
CDR3 protein: CASTPQGGGLFF

clone size: -
D gene: -
V gene: TRBV5-1
J gene: TRBJ1-4
CDR3 DNA: TGCGCCAGCAGCTTGGGGTCAGGGCGACAGGAAAAACTGTTTTTT
CDR3 protein: CASSLGSGRQEKLFF

clone size: -
D gene: TRBD2
V gene: TRBV6-2/TRBV6-3
J gene: TRBJ2-7
CDR3 DNA: TGTGCCAGCAGTTACCCCCCGGGACTAGCTGGTTTCTCCTACGAGCAGTACTTC
CDR3 protein: CASSYPPGLAGFSYEQYF

clone size: -
D gene: -
V gene: TRBV28
J gene: TRBJ1-2
CDR3 DNA: TGTGCCAGCAGTTTAAGGTCAGGGGACGGCTACACCTTC
CDR3 protein: CASSLRSGDGYTF

clone size: -
D gene: -
V gene: TRBV19
J gene: TRBJ2-7
CDR3 DNA: TGTGCCAGTAGTATGTTTCCAGGGCCGGGTTACGAGCAGTACTTC
CDR3 protein: CASSMFPGPGYEQYF

clone size: -
D gene: -
V gene: TRBV30
J gene: TRBJ1-4
CDR3 DNA: TGTGCCTGGAGTGTCACATACACAGGGATGGATGAAAAACTGTTTTTT
CDR3 protein: CAWSVTYTGMDEKLFF

clone size: -
D gene: TRBD2
V gene: TRBV25-1
J gene: TRBJ2-3
CDR3 DNA: TGTGCCAGCAGTGATCTAGCGGGAGACGAGAGCGGTACGCAGTATTTT
CDR3 protein: CASSDLAGDESGTQYF